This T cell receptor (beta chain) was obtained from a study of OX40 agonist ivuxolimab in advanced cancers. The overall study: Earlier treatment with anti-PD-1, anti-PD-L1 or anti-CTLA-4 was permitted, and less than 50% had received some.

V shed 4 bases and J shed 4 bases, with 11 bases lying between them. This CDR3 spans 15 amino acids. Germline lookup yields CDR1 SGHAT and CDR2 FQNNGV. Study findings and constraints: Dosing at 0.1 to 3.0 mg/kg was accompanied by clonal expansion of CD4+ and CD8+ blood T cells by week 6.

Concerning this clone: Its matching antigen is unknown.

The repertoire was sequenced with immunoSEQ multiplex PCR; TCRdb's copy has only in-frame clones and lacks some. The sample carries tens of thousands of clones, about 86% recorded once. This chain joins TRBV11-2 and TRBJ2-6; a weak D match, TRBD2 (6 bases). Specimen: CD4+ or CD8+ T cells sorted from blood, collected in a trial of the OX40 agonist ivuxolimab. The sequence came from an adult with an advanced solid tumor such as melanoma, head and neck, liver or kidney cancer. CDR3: CASSSRLVGANVLTF. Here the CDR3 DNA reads TGTGCCAGCAGCTCCCGACTAGTGGGGGCCAACGTCCTGACTTTC.